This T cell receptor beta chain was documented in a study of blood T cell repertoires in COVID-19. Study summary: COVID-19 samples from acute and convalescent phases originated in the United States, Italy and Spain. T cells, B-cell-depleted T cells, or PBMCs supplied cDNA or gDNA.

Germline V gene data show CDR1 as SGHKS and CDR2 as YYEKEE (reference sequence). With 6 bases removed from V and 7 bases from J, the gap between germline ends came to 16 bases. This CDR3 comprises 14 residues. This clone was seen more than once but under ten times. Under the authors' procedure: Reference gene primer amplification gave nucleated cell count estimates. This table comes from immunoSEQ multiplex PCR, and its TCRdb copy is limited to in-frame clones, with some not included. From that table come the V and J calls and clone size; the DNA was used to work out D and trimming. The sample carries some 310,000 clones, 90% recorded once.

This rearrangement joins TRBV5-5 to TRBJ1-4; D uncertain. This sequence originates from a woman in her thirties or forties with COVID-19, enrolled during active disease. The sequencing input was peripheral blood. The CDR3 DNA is TGTGCCAGCATCCGCGGGGAGTTAGGTGAAAAACTGTTTTTT. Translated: CASIRGELGEKLFF. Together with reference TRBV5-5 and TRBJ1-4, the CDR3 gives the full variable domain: DAGVTQSPTHLIKTRGQQVTLRCSPISGHKSVSWYQQVLGQGPQFIFQYYEKEERGRGNFPDRFSARQFPNYSSELNVNALLLGDSALYLCASIRGELGEKLFFGSGTQLSVL.